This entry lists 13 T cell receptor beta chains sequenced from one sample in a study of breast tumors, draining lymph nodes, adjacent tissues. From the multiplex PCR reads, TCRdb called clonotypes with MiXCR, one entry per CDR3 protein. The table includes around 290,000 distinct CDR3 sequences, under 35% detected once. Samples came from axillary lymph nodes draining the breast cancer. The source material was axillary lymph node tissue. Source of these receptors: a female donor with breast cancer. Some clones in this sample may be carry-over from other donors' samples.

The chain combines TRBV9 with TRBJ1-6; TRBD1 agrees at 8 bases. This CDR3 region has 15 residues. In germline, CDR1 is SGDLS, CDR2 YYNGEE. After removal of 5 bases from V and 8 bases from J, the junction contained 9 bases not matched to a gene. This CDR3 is CASSHGQGEYSPLHF. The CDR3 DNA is TGTGCCAGCAGTCATGGACAGGGCGAGTATTCACCCCTCCACTTT.

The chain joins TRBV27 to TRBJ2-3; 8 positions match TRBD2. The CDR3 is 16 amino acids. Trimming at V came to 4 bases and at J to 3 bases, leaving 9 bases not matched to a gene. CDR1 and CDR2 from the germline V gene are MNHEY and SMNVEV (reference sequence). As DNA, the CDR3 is TGTGCCAGCAGTTCCCTCCCGGGAGGGGGAACAGATACGCAGTATTTT. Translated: CASSSLPGGGTDTQYF.

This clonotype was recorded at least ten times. CDR3 protein: CASSFGLAGEGPETQYF. CDR3 DNA sequence: TGTGCCAGCAGTTTCGGGCTAGCGGGAGAGGGCCCGGAGACCCAGTACTTC. The genes are TRBV12-3 or TRBV12-4 and TRBJ2-5, with TRBD2 identical over 10 bases. The CDR3 covers 17 residues. J gave up 5 bases and V 3 bases, and 12 bases lay outside the gene matches.

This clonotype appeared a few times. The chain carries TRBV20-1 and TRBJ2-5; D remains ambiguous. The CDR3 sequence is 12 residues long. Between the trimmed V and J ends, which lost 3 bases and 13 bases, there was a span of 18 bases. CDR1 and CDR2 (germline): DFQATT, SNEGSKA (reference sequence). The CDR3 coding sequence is TGCAGTGCTAGTAGCAGGAGTGAGGCCCCGTACTTC. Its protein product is CSASSRSEAPYF.

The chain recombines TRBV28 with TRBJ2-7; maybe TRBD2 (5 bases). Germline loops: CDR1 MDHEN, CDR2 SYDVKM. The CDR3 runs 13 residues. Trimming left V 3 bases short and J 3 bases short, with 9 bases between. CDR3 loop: CASSFEGFYEQYF. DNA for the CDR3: TGTGCCAGCAGTTTTGAGGGTTTCTACGAGCAGTACTTC.

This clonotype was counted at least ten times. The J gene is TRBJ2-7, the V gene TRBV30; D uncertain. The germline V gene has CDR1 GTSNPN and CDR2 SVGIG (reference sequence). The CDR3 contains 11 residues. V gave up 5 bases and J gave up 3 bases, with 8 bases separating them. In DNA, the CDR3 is TGTGCCTGGGACGTCGGCTACGAGCAGTACTTC. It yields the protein CAWDVGYEQYF.

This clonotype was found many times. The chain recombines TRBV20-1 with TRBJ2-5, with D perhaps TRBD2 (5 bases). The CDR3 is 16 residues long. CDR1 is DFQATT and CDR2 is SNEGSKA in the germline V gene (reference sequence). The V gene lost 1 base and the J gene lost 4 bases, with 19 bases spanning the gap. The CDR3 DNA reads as TGCAGTGCTAGAGTTTCCCGGGGTAGCGCAGGAGAGACCCAGTACTTC. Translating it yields CSARVSRGSAGETQYF.

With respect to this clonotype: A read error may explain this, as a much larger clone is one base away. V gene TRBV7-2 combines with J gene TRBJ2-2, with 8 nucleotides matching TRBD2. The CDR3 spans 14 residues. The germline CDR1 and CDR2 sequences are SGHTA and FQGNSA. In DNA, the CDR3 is TGTGCCAGCAGCTCCGGGACTAGAAGCGGGGAGCTGTCTTTT. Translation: CASSSGTRSGELSF.

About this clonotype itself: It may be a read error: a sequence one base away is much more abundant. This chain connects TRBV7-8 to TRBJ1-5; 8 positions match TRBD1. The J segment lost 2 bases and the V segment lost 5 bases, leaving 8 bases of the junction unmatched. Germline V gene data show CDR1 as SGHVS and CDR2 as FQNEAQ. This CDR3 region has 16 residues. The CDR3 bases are TGTGCCAGCAGCGCCCGGGACAGGATACGCAATCAGCCCCAGCATTTT. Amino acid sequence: CASSARDRIRNQPQHF.

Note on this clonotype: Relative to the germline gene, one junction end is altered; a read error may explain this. The CDR3 spells CASSLAGWASGSGEETQYF. The CDR3 DNA follows: TGTGCTAGCAGCTTAGCTGGGTGGGCTAGCGGGAGTGGGGAAGAGACCCAGTACTTC. This rearrangement joins TRBV7-7 to TRBJ2-5; 10 bases line up with TRBD2. Germline lookup yields CDR1 SSHAT and CDR2 FNYEAQ (reference sequence). This CDR3 contains 19 residues.

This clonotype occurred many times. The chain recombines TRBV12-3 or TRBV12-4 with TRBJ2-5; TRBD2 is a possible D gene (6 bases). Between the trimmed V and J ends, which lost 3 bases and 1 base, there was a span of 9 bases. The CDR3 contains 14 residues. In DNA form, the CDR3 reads TGTGCCAGCAGTTTTGCGGGATCCCAAGAGACCCAGTACTTC. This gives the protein CASSFAGSQETQYF.

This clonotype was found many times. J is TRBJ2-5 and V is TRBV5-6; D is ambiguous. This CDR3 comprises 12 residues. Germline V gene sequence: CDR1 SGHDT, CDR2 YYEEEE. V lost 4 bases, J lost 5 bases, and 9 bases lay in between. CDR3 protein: CASSAPAETQYF. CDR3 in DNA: TGTGCCAGCAGCGCCCCAGCGGAGACCCAGTACTTC.

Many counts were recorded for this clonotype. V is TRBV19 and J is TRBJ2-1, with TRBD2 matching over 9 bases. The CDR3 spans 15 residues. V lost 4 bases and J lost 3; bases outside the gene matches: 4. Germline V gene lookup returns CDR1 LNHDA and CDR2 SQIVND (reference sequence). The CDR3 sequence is CASSTLAGIYNEQFF. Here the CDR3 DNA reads TGTGCCAGTAGTACGCTAGCGGGAATCTACAATGAGCAGTTCTTC.